This T cell receptor beta chain was captured by sequencing in a study of vaccination and CD4 T cells after COVID-19 (dated by TCRdb to 2021 to 2024). Turning to the overall study: Convalescent patients had a positive SARS-CoV-2 result on nasal swab PCR, and of these patients, several had mild disease and one had severe disease. Post-vaccine blood samples were taken a median of around 70 days after the second vaccine dose, with a range of about 14 to 241 days. Post-COVID blood samples from convalescent patients were collected a median of roughly 100 days after diagnosis, with a range of roughly 35 to 161 days. The convalescent cohort comprised six males and four females, including two Hispanic individuals, seven Caucasians, two Asians and one multiracial person. Participants received two doses of either the Pfizer-BioNTech BNT162b2 vaccine (n=8) or the Moderna mRNA-1273 vaccine (n=2). The spike-specific CD4+ TCR repertoire was compared before and after mRNA vaccination in over 9 COVID-19 convalescent patients and a few infection-naive healthy vaccine recipients. In control cultures, a CEFX viral epitope pool was used as positive control, an HIV-1 Nef peptide pool was used as negative control, or no peptide was added. For stimulating the cultures, overlapping spike peptide pools were used, derived from SARS-CoV-2 as well as from the common cold coronaviruses HCoV-NL63, HCoV-OC43 and HCoV-229E. General study outcomes and caveats: Nearly all vaccine-specific clones in convalescent patients (304 of 307) were mono-reactive for SARS-CoV-2 spike rather than cross-reactive with common cold coronaviruses. The median count of SARS-CoV-2-reactive clonotypes went up from around 20 after infection to 30 to 40 after vaccination, although the change was not significant. In convalescent patients, a median 86.3% of post-vaccine SARS-CoV-2-reactive clones were detected only after vaccination, and vaccine-specific priming was suggested by this finding. The study included relatively few convalescent patients and did not analyze early timepoints after natural infection.

The CDR3 has 14 amino acids, counting the end cysteine and phenylalanine. Only CDR3 DNA remains: 42 bases, in frame from the first base. V is trimmed back by 6 bases and J by 4 bases, and the junction contains 7 bases that no gene match accounts for. CDR1 is given as MDHEN and CDR2 as SYDVKM, both from the germline V gene. The library was made by PCR. TCR sequencing of DNA from cultured CD4+ T cells used the Oncomine TCR Beta short-read assay at the Johns Hopkins FTIC core. The QIAamp micro DNA kit was used to extract genomic DNA from the cultured CD4+ T cells. Oncomine TCR Beta libraries from cultured CD4+ T cells were pooled using unique dual indexes and sequenced on an Illumina iSeq 100. Per the source publication's procedure: Non-productive sequences were removed, and CDR3s not starting with C, not ending with F or W, or shorter than 7 amino acids were discarded. The MANAFEST web application was used to identify antigen-specific clonotypes by comparing peptide-stimulated wells against reference wells and other culture wells. An FDR below 0.05, an odds ratio above 5, and a productive frequency above 0.1% in at least two of three replicate wells were required for clones to be considered positive. Clonotypes that were significantly expanded in both SARS-CoV-2 spike wells and at least one common cold coronavirus spike condition were defined as cross-reactive. Similarity between CDR3 sequences was evaluated in R version 3.6.1 using Levenshtein distances (stringdist) and unrooted phylogenetic trees (ape). TCRdb redid the processing of the public reads, applying fastp at Q25 and MiXCR, and retained in-frame beta chains. For every CDR3 protein sequence, its rows merge into one entry that carries the most common genes and DNA. The V and J calls and clone size are TCRdb's, not the authors'. Recorded for this sample are 7,000 to 9,000 distinct CDR3 sequences; 50% to 70% of them occurred a single time. The top ten clones comprise about a sixth of the sample.

Sample treatment or condition, as interpreted from the label and publication: roughly 11-day PBMC culture with coronavirus spike peptide pools or control peptides (ViraFEST assay). The ViraFEST assay was used in the study, in which antigen-specific T cells were expanded with peptide pools and expanded clonotypes were subsequently identified by TCR sequencing. Positive SARS-CoV-2 PCR tests in the convalescent patients dated from March to December 2020, before Alpha, Beta and Delta variants emerged in the United States. Each well held approximately 2 million PBMCs cultured in IMDM containing roughly 5% human AB serum and approximately 9.6 IU/ml IL-2, with 10 ug/ml peptide pools added. Half of the culture medium was replaced with fresh IL-2-containing medium on days 3 and 7. Once the cells had been in culture for about 10 days, the EasySep CD4+ T cell isolation kit was used to isolate CD4+ T cells by negative selection. Ficoll-Paque Plus gradient centrifugation was used to isolate PBMCs from whole blood, and the isolated PBMCs were then either used fresh or cryopreserved at -140C. Culture conditions were generally each tested in triplicate wells.

As to this clonotype: The specificity of this receptor is unknown. No base-level quality is on record; no much larger clone is a single base apart.

The material was cultured CD4+ T cells from blood, obtained after SARS-CoV-2 vaccination. The chain is made from TRBV28 and TRBJ2-5; 8 of the junction bases match TRBD2. The sequence was obtained from a human donor with COVID-19. The nucleotide sequence is TGTGCCAGCAGGTCAATAGCGGGGTCAGAGACCCAGTACTTC. This translates into CASRSIAGSETQYF.